This T cell receptor beta chain was identified in a study of blood T cell repertoires in COVID-19. The CDR3 consists of 13 residues. Per germline, CDR1 SGHTA and CDR2 FQGNSA. V was pared by 7 bases and J by 1 base, with 8 bases between. In the study's own analysis: From reference gene primer amplification, estimates of nucleated cell counts were derived. Repertoires were generated with immunoSEQ multiplex PCR, while TCRdb's copy carries only in-frame clones and drops some. V and J calls and clone size are as listed in that table; D and trimming were resolved from the DNA. The table includes approximately 200,000 clones, around 85% detected once.

The V gene is TRBV7-2, the J gene TRBJ2-4, with a tentative D call TRBD1 (5 bases). The sample comprised peripheral blood. The receptor was isolated from a man younger than 40 with acute or convalescent COVID-19. The CDR3 loop is CASINRAKNIQYF. DNA of the CDR3: TGTGCCAGCATCAACAGGGCCAAAAACATTCAGTACTTC.